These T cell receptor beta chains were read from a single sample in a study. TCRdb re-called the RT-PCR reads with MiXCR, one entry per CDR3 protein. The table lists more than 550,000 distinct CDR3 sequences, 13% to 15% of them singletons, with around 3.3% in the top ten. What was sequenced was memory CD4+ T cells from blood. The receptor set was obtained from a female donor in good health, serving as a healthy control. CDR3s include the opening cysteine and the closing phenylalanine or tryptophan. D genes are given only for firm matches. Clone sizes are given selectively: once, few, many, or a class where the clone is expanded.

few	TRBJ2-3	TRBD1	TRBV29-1	TGCAGCGTCGATTACAGGGGATCAGATACGCAGTATTTT	CSVDYRGSDTQYF
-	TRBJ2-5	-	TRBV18	TGTGCCAGCTCACCATTTTCGGGGATGGAGACCCAGTACTTC	CASSPFSGMETQYF
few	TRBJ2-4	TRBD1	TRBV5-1	TGCGCCAGCAGCTGGGGGGACAGGGATAAAAACATTCAGTACTTC	CASSWGDRDKNIQYF
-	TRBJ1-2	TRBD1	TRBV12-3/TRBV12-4	TGTGCCAGCACCCCCGGGACAGGGTACGGCTACACCTTC	CASTPGTGYGYTF
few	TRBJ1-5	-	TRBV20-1	TGCAGTGCTAGAGATAGTCGCCAGGTCAACAATCAGCCCCAGCATTTT	CSARDSRQVNNQPQHF
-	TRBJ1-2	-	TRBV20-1	TGCAGTGCAAACCCGGGCCTCTTAGTTGGCTACACCTTC	CSANPGLLVGYTF
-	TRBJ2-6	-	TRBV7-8	TGTGCCAGCAGCGCTGGACGGGGGTCTATGTCTGGGGCCAACGTCCTGACTTTC	CASSAGRGSMSGANVLTF
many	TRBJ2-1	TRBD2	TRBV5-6	TGTGCCAGCAGCCTGACGAGGACTAGAGGCGATGAGCAGTTCTTC	CASSLTRTRGDEQFF
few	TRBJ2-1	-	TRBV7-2	TGTGCCAGCAGCTTAAGCAGGGCGTCCTACAATGAGCAGTTCTTC	CASSLSRASYNEQFF
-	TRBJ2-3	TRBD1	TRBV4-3	TGCGCCAGCAGCCAAGGCGTACAGGGGTCGAGCACAGATACGCAGTATTTT	CASSQGVQGSSTDTQYF
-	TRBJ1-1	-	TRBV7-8	TGTGCCAGCAGCTTAGCGGGTATTTCATACACTGAAGCTTTCTTT	CASSLAGISYTEAFF
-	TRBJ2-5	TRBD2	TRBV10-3	TGTGCCATCGAGGAGGTCGCGGGAGGGCGAGAGACCCAGTACTTC	CAIEEVAGGRETQYF
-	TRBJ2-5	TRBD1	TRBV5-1	TGCGCCAGCAGCTTGGCAGTGGACAGGGGAGAGACCCAGTACTTC	CASSLAVDRGETQYF
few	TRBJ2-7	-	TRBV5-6	TGTGCCAGCAGCTTGTATGGGGGCAGTCTTGGCGAGCAGTACTTC	CASSLYGGSLGEQYF
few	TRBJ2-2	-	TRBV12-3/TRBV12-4	TGTGCCAGCATGGCGGCGGGGAGTTCCGGGGAGCTGTTTTTT	CASMAAGSSGELFF
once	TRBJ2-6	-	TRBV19	TGTGCCAGTACCCTTGATGGGCTGAGGGGCTCTGGGGCCAACGTCCTGACTTTC	CASTLDGLRGSGANVLTF
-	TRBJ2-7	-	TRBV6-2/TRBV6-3	TGTGCCAGCAGTCCGCAAGCCTACGAGCAGTACTTC	CASSPQAYEQYF
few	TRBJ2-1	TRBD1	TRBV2	TGTGCCAGCAGACTCGGACAGGGGGCGCACAATGAGCAGTTCTTC	CASRLGQGAHNEQFF
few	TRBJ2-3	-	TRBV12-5	TGTGCTAGTGGTTCAAACACAGATACGCAGTATTTT	CASGSNTDTQYF
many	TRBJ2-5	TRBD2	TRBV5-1	TGCGCCAGCAGCTTGGCCTCGACAGCGGGGTTGAACTTC	CASSLASTAGLNF
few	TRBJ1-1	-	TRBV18	TGTGCCAGCTCACCATTTGGAGCGAAGGGTACTGAAGCTTTCTTT	CASSPFGAKGTEAFF
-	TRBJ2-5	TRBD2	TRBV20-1	TGCAGTGCTGATCCTTTAGCGGGAGAGGGTGAGACCCAGTACTTC	CSADPLAGEGETQYF
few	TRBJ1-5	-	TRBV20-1	TGCAGTGCTAGAGATGACGAAACCTGGACCCAGCATTTT	CSARDDETWTQHF
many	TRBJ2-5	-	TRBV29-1	TGCAGCGTTGGGGCAGCCTTAACCTCAGAGACCCAGTACTTC	CSVGAALTSETQYF
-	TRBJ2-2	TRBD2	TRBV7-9	TGTGCCAGCAGTCAACTAGCGTCAACCGGGGAGCTGTTTTTT	CASSQLASTGELFF
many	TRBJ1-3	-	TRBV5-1	TGCGCCAGCACGGCAACAGGGTATGGAAACACCATATATTTT	CASTATGYGNTIYF
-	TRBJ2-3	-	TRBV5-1	TGCGCCAGCAGCCCGGGGGGAGCAGGGGCCAGAGATACGCAGTATTTT	CASSPGGAGARDTQYF
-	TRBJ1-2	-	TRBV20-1	TGCAGTGCTAGCGCAGGGATCGACTATGGCTACACCTTC	CSASAGIDYGYTF
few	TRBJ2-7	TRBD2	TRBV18	TGTGCCAGCTCACCTCCGGGACTAGCGGAGGAGCAGTACTTC	CASSPPGLAEEQYF
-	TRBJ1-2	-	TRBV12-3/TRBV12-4	TGTGCCAGCAGTTGGGGACGGGTGAGAGCGAACTATGGCTACACCTTC	CASSWGRVRANYGYTF
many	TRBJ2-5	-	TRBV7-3	TGTGCCAGCAGCTTAGGCAAAGAAGAGACCCAGTACTTC	CASSLGKEETQYF
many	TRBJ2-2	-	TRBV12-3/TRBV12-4	TGTGCCAGCAGTTTCGTTGAGGGCGGGGAGCTGTTTTTT	CASSFVEGGELFF
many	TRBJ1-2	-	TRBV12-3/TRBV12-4	TGTGCCAGCAGTTTAGGGGTTGGGCGCGGGGGCTACACCTTC	CASSLGVGRGGYTF
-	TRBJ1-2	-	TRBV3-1	TGTGCCAGCAGCCAAGATCTAGGGACCTTCGCGGATGGCTACACCTTC	CASSQDLGTFADGYTF
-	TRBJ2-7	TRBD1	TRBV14	TGTGCCAGCAGCCAACCCCCCGGAGGTAGGGGGCATATCTACGAGCAGTACTTC	CASSQPPGGRGHIYEQYF
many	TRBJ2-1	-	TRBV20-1	TGCAGTGCCACCCATTGGGAATACAATGAGCAGTTCTTC	CSATHWEYNEQFF
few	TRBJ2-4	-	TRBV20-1	TGCACCCCCTCCCAGGGACTAGCCAAAAACATTCAGTACTTC	CTPSQGLAKNIQYF
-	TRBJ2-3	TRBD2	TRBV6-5	TGTGCCAGCAGTTACTCTTCACTAGCGGTGACAGATACGCAGTATTTT	CASSYSSLAVTDTQYF
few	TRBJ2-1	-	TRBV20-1	TGCAGTGCTCTCTCAGCGGGACACGACACTTACAATGAGCAGTTCTTC	CSALSAGHDTYNEQFF
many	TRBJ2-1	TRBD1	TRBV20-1	TGCAGTGCTAGAGTAGAGGACAGGAACTCCTACAATGAGCAGTTCTTC	CSARVEDRNSYNEQFF
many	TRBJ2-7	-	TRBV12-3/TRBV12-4	TGTGCCAGCAGTTTTGGGGGGACACGCATACATACGAAGCAGTACTTC	CASSFGGTRIHTKQYF
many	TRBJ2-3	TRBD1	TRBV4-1	TGCGCCAGCAGCCCCGACAGGGGGCAGACAGATACGCAGTATTTT	CASSPDRGQTDTQYF
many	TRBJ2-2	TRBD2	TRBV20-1	TGCAGTGCTAGTCCCGGGACTAGGCACACCGGGGAGCTGTTTTTT	CSASPGTRHTGELFF
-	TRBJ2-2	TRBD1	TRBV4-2	TGTGCCAGCAGCCAAGATTTGGGACAGGGGGTCACCGGGGAGCTGTTTTTT	CASSQDLGQGVTGELFF
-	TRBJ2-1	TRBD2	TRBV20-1	TGCAGTGCTACCGCGACTAGCGGGTTCCTCAATGAGCAGTTCTTC	CSATATSGFLNEQFF
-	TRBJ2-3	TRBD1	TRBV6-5	TGTGCCAGCAGTAGGACAGGATTATTAGATACGCAGTATTTT	CASSRTGLLDTQYF
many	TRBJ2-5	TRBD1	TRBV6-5	TGTGCCAGCAGTCGGACAGGGGTCCAAGGGGAGACCCAGTACTTC	CASSRTGVQGETQYF
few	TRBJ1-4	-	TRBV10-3	TGTGCCATCAGTGATAAGGGGGGAACTGAAAAACTGTTTTTT	CAISDKGGTEKLFF
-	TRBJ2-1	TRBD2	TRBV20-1	TGCAGTGCTAGAGCCTCGGGACTAGCGGATCCCAATGAGCAGTTCTTC	CSARASGLADPNEQFF
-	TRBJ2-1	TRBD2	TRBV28	TGTGCCAGCAGTCCGGGACTAGAAAACAATGAGCAGTTCTTC	CASSPGLENNEQFF
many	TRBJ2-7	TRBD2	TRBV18	TGTGCCAGCAGTCCGGGACTAGCGACTTACGAGCAGTACTTC	CASSPGLATYEQYF
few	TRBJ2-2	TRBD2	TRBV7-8	TGTGCCAGCAGCTTAGACGGACTAGCGGGCACCGGGGAGCTGTTTTTT	CASSLDGLAGTGELFF
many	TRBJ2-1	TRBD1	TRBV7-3	TGTGCCAGCAGCCCCTACGGACAGGGCTACAATGAGCAGTTCTTC	CASSPYGQGYNEQFF
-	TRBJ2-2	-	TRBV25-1	TGTGCCAGCACCCGACTTGATACCGGGGAGCTGTTTTTT	CASTRLDTGELFF
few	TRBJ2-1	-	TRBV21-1	TGTGCCAGCAGCAAAGTGAGGCCAGTTTCACTCTCCTACAATGAGCAGTTCTTC	CASSKVRPVSLSYNEQFF
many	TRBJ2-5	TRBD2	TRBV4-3	TGCGCCAGCAGCCAAGATTGGGGACTAGCGGGAGGGCCCCAAGAGACCCAGTACTTC	CASSQDWGLAGGPQETQYF
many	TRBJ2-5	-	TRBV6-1	TGTGCCAGCAGCTACGGACAGCAAGAGACCCAGTACTTC	CASSYGQQETQYF
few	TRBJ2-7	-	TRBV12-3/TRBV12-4	TGTGCCAGCAGTTTTAGCTCGAGCGAGCAGTACTTC	CASSFSSSEQYF
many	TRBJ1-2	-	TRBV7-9	TGTGCCAGCAGCCCGCCCCGGGGGTTATACCATGGCTACACCTTC	CASSPPRGLYHGYTF